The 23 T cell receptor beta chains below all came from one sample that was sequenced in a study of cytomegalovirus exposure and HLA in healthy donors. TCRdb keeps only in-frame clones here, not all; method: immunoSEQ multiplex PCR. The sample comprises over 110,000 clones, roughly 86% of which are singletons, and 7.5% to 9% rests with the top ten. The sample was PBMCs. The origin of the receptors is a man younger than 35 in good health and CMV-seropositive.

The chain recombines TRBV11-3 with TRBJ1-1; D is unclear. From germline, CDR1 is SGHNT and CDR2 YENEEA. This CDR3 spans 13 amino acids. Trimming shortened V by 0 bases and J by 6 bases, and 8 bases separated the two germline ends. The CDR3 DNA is TGTGCCAGCAGCTTAGATCTCTCTGCTGAAGCTTTCTTT. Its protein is CASSLDLSAEAFF.

The chain's CDR3 is CASTRSPLSYEQYF. CDR3 nucleotides: TGTGCCAGCACTCGGAGCCCCCTCTCCTACGAGCAGTACTTC. This chain links TRBV6-5 with TRBJ2-7, with D hard to call. This CDR3 has 14 residues. The germline gives CDR1 MNHEY, CDR2 SVGAGI. The V end was cut by 7 bases, the J end by 0 bases, with 13 bases between.

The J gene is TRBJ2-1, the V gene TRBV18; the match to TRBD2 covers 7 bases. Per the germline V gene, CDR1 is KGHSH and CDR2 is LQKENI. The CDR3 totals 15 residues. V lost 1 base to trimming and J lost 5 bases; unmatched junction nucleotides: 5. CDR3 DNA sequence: TGTGCCAGCTCACCACAGCGGGGTGGGGACAATGAGCAGTTCTTC. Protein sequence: CASSPQRGGDNEQFF. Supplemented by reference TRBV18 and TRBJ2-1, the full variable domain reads NAGVMQNPRHLVRRRGQEARLRCSPMKGHSHVYWYRQLPEEGLKFMVYLQKENIIDESGMPKERFSAEFPKEGPSILRIQQVVRGDSAAYFCASSPQRGGDNEQFFGPGTRLTVL.

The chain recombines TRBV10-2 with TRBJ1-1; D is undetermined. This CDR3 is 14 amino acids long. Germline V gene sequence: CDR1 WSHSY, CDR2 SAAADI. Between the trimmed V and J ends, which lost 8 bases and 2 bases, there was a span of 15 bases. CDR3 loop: CASQVSSLNTEAFF. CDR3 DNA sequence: TGCGCCAGCCAGGTCTCAAGTCTTAACACTGAAGCTTTCTTT.

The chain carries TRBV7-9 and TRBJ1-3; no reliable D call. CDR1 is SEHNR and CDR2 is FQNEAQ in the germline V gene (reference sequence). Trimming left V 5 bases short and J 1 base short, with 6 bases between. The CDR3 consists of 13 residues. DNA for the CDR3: TGTGCCAGCAGCACACAATCTGGAAACACCATATATTTT. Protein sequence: CASSTQSGNTIYF.

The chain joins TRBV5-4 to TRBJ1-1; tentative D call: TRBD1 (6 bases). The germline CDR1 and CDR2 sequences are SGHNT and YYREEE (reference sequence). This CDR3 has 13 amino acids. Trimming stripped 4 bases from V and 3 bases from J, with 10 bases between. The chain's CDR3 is CASSMDSYTEAFF. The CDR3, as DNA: TGTGCCAGCAGCATGGACAGTTACACTGAAGCTTTCTTT.

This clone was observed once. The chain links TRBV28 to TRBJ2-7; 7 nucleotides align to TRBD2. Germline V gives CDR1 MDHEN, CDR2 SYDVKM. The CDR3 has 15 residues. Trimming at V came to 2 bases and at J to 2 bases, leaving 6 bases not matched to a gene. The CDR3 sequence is CASSLGRAGAYEQYF. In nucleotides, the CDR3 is TGTGCCAGCAGTTTAGGGAGGGCCGGAGCCTACGAGCAGTACTTC.

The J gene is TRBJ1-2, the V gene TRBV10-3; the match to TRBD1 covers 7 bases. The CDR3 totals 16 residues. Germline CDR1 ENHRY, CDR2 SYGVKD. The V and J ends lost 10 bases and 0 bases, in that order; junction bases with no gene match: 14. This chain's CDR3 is CATSRGQSLSNYGYTF. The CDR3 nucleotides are TGTGCCACGTCCCGGGGACAGTCTCTCTCTAACTATGGCTACACCTTC.

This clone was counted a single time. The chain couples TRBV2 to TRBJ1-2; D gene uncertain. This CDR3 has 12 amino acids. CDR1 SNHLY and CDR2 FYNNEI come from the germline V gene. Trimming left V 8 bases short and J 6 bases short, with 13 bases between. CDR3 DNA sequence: TGTGCCAGCGTGAGGGCAAGGGATGGCTACACCTTC. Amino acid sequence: CASVRARDGYTF.

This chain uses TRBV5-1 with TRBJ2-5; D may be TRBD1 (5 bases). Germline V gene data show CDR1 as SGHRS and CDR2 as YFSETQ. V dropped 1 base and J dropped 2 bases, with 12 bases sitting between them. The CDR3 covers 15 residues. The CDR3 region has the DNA TGCGCCAGCAGCTTGCACCCCGGACATCAAGAGACCCAGTACTTC. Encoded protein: CASSLHPGHQETQYF.

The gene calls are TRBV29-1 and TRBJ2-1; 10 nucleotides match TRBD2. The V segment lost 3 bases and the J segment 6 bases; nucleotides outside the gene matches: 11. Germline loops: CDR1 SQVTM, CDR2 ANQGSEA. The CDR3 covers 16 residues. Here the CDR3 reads CSVERSSGSIGNEQFF. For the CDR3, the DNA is TGCAGCGTTGAGAGATCTAGCGGGAGCATCGGCAATGAGCAGTTCTTC.

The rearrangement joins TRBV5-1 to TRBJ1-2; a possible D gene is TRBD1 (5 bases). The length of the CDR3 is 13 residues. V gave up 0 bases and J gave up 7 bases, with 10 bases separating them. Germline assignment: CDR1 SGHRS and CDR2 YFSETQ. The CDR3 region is CASSLGGDGGYTF. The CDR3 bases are TGCGCCAGCAGCTTGGGCGGGGACGGTGGCTACACCTTC.

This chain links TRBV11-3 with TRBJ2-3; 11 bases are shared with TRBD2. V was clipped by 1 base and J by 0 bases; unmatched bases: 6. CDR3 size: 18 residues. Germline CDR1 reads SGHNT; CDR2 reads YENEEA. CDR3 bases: TGTGCCAGCAGCTTAGCCCGTCGGACTAGCGGGAGCACAGATACGCAGTATTTT. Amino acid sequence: CASSLARRTSGSTDTQYF.

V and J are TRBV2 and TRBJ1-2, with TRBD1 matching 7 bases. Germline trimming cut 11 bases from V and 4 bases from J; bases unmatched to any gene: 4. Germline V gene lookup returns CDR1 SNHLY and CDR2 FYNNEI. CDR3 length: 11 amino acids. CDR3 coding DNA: TGTGCCGGACGACAGGGCTATGGCTACACCTTC. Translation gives CAGRQGYGYTF.

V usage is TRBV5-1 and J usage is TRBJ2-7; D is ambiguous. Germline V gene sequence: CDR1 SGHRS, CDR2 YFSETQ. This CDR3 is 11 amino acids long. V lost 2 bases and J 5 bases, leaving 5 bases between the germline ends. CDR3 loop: CASSLRDEQYF. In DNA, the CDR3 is TGCGCCAGCAGCTTACGGGACGAGCAGTACTTC.

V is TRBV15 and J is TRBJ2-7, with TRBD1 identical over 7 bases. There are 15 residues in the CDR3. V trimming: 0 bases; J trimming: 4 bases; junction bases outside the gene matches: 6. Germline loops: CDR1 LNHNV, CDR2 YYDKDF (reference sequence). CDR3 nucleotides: TGTGCCACCAGCAGAGATTCAGGGGGTACATACGAGCAGTACTTC. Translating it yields CATSRDSGGTYEQYF. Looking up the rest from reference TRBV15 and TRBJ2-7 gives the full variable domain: DAMVIQNPRYQVTQFGKPVTLSCSQTLNHNVMYWYQQKSSQAPKLLFHYYDKDFNNEADTPDNFQSRRPNTSFCFLDIRSPGLGDTAMYLCATSRDSGGTYEQYFGPGTRLTVT.

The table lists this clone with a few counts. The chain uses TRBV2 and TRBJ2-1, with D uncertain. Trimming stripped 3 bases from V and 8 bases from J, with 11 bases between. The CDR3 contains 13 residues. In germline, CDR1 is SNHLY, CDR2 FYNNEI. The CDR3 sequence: CASSDYYVDEQFF. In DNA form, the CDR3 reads TGTGCCAGCAGTGATTACTATGTCGATGAGCAGTTCTTC.

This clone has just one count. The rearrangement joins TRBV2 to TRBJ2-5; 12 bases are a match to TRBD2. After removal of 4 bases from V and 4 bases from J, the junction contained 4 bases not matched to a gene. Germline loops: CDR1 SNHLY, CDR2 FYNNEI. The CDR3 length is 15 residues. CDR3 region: CASSASGGARETQYF. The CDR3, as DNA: TGTGCCAGCAGTGCTAGCGGGGGGGCCCGAGAGACCCAGTACTTC.

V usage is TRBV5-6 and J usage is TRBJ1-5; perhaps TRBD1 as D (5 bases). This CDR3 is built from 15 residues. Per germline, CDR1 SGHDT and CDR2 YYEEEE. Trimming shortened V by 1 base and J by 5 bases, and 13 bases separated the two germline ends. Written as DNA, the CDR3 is TGTGCCAGCAGCTTGATCCAGGGAGGAGATCAGCCCCAGCATTTT. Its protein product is CASSLIQGGDQPQHF.

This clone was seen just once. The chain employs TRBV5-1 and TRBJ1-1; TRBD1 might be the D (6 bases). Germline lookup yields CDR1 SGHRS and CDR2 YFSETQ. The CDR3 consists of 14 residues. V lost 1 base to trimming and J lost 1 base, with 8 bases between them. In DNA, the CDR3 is TGCGCCAGCAGCTTGACGGGACAGAACACTGAAGCTTTCTTT. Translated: CASSLTGQNTEAFF. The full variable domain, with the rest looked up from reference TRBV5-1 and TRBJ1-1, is KAGVTQTPRYLIKTRGQQVTLSCSPISGHRSVSWYQQTPGQGLQFLFEYFSETQRNKGNFPGRFSGRQFSNSRSEMNVSTLELGDSALYLCASSLTGQNTEAFFGQGTRLTVV.

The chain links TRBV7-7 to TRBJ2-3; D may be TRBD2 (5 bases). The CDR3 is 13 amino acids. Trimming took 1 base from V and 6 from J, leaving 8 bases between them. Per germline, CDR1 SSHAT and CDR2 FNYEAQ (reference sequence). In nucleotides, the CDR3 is TGTGCCAGCAGCTTAGGGACTCTGGATACGCAGTATTTT. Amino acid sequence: CASSLGTLDTQYF.

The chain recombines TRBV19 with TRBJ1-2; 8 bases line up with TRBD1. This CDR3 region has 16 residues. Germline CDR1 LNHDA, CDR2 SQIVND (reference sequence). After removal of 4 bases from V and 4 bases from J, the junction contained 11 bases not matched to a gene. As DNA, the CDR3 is TGTGCCAGTAGTACAGGGGGCAGACCCAACCCCTATGGCTACACCTTC. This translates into CASSTGGRPNPYGYTF.

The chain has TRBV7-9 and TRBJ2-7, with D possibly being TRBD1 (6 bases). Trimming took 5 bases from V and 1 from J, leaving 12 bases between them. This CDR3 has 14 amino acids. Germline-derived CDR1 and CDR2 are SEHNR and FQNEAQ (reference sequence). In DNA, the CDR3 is TGTGCCAGCAGCCGCCGGGACAAGTCCTACGAGCAGTACTTC. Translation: CASSRRDKSYEQYF.